This T cell receptor (beta chain) was identified during a study of radiotherapy plus CTLA-4 blockade in lung cancer. Overall study: Among patients, approximately 17% showed objective responses, and about 31% had disease control. Points from the study as a whole: After radiotherapy and ipilimumab, tumor-derived clones expanded in peripheral blood. Per reports, early blood T cell clone dynamics, plus interferon-beta, forecast response most strongly.

TCRdb's table, derived via immunoSEQ multiplex PCR, lists solely in-frame clones and lacks some. In the table there are about 36,000 clones, 72% of which are singletons. Worth noting for this clone: Antigen unknown.

Chemo-refractory metastatic non-small-cell lung cancer patients underwent focal radiation alongside CTLA-4 blockade with ipilimumab. J gave up 4 bases and V 3 bases, and 5 bases lay outside the gene matches. The germline CDR1 and CDR2 sequences are LNHDA and SQIVND (reference sequence). There are 14 residues in the CDR3. The chain couples TRBV19 to TRBJ1-1, with 7 positions matching TRBD1. This TCR was recovered from a human donor with non-small cell lung cancer who had stable disease on radiotherapy plus ipilimumab. The material sequenced was peripheral blood, taken from a patient treated with radiotherapy plus ipilimumab. The CDR3 protein is CASSIRSGGTEAFF. CDR3 coding DNA: TGTGCCAGTAGTATTCGGTCAGGGGGCACTGAAGCTTTCTTT.